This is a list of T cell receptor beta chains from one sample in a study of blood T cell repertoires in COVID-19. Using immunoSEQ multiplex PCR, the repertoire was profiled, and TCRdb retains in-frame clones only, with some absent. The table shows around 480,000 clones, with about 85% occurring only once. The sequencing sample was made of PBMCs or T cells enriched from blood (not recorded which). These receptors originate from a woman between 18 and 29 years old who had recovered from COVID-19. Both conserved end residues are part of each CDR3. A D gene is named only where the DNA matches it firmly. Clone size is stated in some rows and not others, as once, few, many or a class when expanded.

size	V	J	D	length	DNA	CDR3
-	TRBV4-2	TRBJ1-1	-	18	TGTGCCAGCAGCCAAGAGGGATCCGGGGGGGGCTTCATCACTGAAGCTTTCTTT	CASSQEGSGGGFITEAFF
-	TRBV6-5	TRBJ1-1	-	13	TGTGCCAGCAGCGCGGACGGGGAGACTGAAGCTTTCTTT	CASSADGETEAFF
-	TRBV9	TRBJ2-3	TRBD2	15	TGTGCCAGCAGCGCAAGCGGGGGGGCCCCAGATACGCAGTATTTT	CASSASGGAPDTQYF
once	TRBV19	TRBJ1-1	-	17	TGTGCCAGTAGTATGTATGTGTCACCCTTAAGGGGGACTGAAGCTTTCTTT	CASSMYVSPLRGTEAFF
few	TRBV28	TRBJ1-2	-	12	TGTGCCAGTCTAGAGGGGCGGGACGGCTACACCTTC	CASLEGRDGYTF
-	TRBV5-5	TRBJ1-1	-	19	TGTGCCAGCAGCTATTTTCGAGGGCGCAGGGGTATTATGGGCACTGAAGCTTTCTTT	CASSYFRGRRGIMGTEAFF
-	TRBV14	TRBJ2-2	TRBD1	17	TGTGCCAGCAGCCAAAGCCCGGGACAGGCCCTGGCCGGGGAGCTGTTTTTT	CASSQSPGQALAGELFF
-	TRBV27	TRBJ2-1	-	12	TGTGCCAGCAGTTTGGCGGGGAATGAGCAGTTCTTC	CASSLAGNEQFF
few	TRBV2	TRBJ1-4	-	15	TGTGCCAGCAGCCCCCTAGGGGCAGGGAATGAAAAACTGTTTTTT	CASSPLGAGNEKLFF
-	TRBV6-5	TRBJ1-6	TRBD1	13	TGTGCCAGCTACACAGGGGGCGATTCACCCCTCCACTTT	CASYTGGDSPLHF
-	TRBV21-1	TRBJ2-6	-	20	TGTGCCAGCAGCAAACCCCCCTCGGACAGGGGACTCTCTGGGGCCAACGTCCTGACTTTC	CASSKPPSDRGLSGANVLTF
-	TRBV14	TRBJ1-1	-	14	TGTGCCAGCAGCCCTCAGGGGCACCATCCCGAAGCTTTCTTT	CASSPQGHHPEAFF
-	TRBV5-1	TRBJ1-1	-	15	TGCGCCAGCAGCTTGGAACCAGGGCTGAACACTGAAGCTTTCTTT	CASSLEPGLNTEAFF
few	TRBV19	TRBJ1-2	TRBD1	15	TGTGCCAGTTCCAAGACCGGACAGGGAAAGTTCGGCTACACCTTC	CASSKTGQGKFGYTF